Sequencing of this TCR beta chain was carried out in a study of regulatory T cells in long-lasting Graves disease. Whole-study findings and limits: Researchers reported studying only peripheral blood, not thyroid tissue.

As to time point: newly diagnosed GD, antithyroid drugs for less than 3 months. PBMC RNA served as the TCR library source. Arm-PCR of CDR3 regions and iRepertoire HTBI primers were used to build TCR beta libraries. TCRdb independently ran MiXCR on the multiplex PCR reads; one entry per CDR3 protein. The data contain some 240,000 distinct CDR3 sequences, roughly a fifth of them singletons. This clonotype was counted at least ten times. Antigen: not known. This CDR3 contains 12 residues. The germline V and J ends were trimmed by 7 bases and 7 bases, with 13 bases remaining between them. Germline V gene sequence: CDR1 PRHDT, CDR2 FYEKMQ (reference sequence). This sample also belongs to another study, concerning T cells in Graves' hyperthyroidism and ophthalmopathy.

The V call is TRBV13, the J call TRBJ1-1; D remains unclear. This TCR came from a woman in her thirties with Graves disease. Sample: peripheral blood mononuclear cells (PBMCs), taken at new diagnosis, from a patient treated with antithyroid drugs. CDR3 nucleotide sequence: TGTGCCAGCAACCGACATGAGGGTGAAGCTTTCTTT. The encoded protein is CASNRHEGEAFF.